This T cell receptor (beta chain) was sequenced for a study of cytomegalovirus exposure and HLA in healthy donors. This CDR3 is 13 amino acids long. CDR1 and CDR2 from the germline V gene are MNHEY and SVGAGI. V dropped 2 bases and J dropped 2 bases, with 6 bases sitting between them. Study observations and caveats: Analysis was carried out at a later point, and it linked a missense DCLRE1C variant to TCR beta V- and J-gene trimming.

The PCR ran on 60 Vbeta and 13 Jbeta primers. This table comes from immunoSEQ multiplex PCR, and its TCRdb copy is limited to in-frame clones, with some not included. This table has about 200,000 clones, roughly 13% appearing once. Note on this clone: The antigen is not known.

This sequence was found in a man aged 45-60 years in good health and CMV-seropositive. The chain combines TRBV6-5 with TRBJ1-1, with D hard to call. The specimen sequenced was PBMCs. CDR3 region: CASSYEGNTEAFF. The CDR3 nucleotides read TGTGCCAGCAGTTACGAGGGTAACACTGAAGCTTTCTTT.